This T cell receptor beta chain was profiled in a study of T-cell reconstitution after alpha-beta-depleted transplantation in children. Findings and caveats of the study: In patients about two months after transplant, alpha-beta T cells reportedly arose from several hundred expanded graft clones. Some patients' high day-60 TCRbeta diversity was traced to surviving recipient T cells and thymic progenitors. At one year after transplant, newly produced T cells mostly accounted for T-cell counts and diversity.

Unmatched junction bases numbered 8, after V lost 3 bases and J lost 6 bases. The CDR3 extends over 15 amino acids. The germline V gene has CDR1 SNHLY and CDR2 FYNNEI. The sample holds many counts of this clonotype. The antigen is undetermined. The TCRbeta library incorporated unique molecular identifiers. TCRdb used MiXCR to reprocess the PCR reads, holding one entry per CDR3 protein. Among around 500,000 distinct CDR3 sequences listed, about 23% were seen once. The input for sequencing was PBMCs, mostly from graft donor cells, taken 360 days after TCRalphabeta/CD19-depleted stem cell transplant. The genes are TRBV2 and TRBJ1-5, with 7 bases matching TRBD1. The TCR comes from a boy in the first two years of life who had a stem cell transplant for acute myeloid leukemia, so the T cells may come from the graft donor. The CDR3 region is CASSESQGGRQPQHF. CDR3 bases: TGTGCCAGCAGTGAGTCCCAGGGGGGGCGTCAGCCCCAGCATTTT.